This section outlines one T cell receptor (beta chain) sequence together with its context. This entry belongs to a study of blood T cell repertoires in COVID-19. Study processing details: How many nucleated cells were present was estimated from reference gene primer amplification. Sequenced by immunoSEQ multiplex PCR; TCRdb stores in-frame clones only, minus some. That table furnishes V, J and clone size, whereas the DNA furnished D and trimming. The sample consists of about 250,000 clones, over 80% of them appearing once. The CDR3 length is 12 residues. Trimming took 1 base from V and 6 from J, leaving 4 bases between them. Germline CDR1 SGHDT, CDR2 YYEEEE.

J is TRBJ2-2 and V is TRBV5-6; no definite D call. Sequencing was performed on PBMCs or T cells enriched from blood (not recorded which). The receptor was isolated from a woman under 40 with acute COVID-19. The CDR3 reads CASSLYSGELFF. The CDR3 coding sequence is TGTGCCAGCAGCTTGTATTCCGGGGAGCTGTTTTTT.